The entry below gives a single T cell receptor (beta chain) sequence along with its context. Its antigen remains unidentified. Base qualities are missing; no much larger clone stands one base away. The data stem from a study of CD8 T cells in ankylosing spondylitis (dated by TCRdb to about 2017). With regard to the full study: T cell receptor beta repertoires were profiled in healthy donors and ankylosing spondylitis patients so that disease-linked TCR variants could be found. In total, the full study cohort was made up of roughly 100 healthy donors and 25 to 30 ankylosing spondylitis patients. Samples of peripheral blood were taken, and for ankylosing spondylitis patients, synovial fluid was collected as well. Study-wide findings and limitations: The disease-linked clones were reported to be significantly enriched in matched synovial fluid samples from ankylosing spondylitis patients. The disease-linked clones showed a CD8+ phenotype and occurred at relatively low frequencies in peripheral blood. Some motif variants were previously reported in synovial fluid and blood of reactive arthritis patients, suggesting common disease-initiation mechanisms. A TCR beta motif of several highly homologous amino acid variants appeared characteristic of blood from ankylosing spondylitis patients.

V loses 4 bases of germline sequence and J loses 3 bases, and the interval between the two ends is 9 bases. As encoded in the germline V gene, CDR1 is SGHTA while CDR2 is FQGNSA. Taken from cysteine to phenylalanine, the CDR3 has 14 residues. The CDR3 DNA has 42 bases and is translated from base 1. Sequencing used an Illumina HiSeq 2500. Quantitative 5'-RACE with molecular barcodes was used to prepare TCR beta libraries. The paper's processing steps were these. Disease-linked TCR variants were identified with a new computational method built on a probabilistic model of VDJ rearrangement. TCRdb applied fastp at Q25 and MiXCR to the public reads, then kept only in-frame beta chains. Duplicate CDR3 protein sequences are folded into a single record with the most common DNA and genes. The V and J calls reflect TCRdb's pipeline rather than the authors' work. The sample profile shows some 840,000 distinct CDR3 sequences; about 10% of them were found once. The ten biggest clones cover 0.51% of the sample.

Sequencing input: blood, either unsorted or a sorted T cell fraction (not recorded which). The chain employs TRBV7-2 and TRBJ1-4; there is no confident call for the D gene. This sequence originates from a male donor with ankylosing spondylitis. The CDR3 in this case is CASSSHWANEKLFF. The sequenced DNA: TGTGCCAGCAGCTCCCACTGGGCTAATGAAAAACTGTTTTTT.